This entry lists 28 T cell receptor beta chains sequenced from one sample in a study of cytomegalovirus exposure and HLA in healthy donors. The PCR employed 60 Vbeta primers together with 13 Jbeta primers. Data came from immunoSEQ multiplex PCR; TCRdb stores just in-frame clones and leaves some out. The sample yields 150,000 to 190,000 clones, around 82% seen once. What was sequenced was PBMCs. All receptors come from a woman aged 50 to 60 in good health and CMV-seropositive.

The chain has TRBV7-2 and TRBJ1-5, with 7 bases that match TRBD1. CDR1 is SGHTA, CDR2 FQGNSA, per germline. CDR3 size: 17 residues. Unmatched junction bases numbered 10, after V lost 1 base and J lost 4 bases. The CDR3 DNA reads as TGTGCCAGCAGCTTAGTAGTAGTCCAGGGGGTTAATCAGCCCCAGCATTTT. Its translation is CASSLVVVQGVNQPQHF.

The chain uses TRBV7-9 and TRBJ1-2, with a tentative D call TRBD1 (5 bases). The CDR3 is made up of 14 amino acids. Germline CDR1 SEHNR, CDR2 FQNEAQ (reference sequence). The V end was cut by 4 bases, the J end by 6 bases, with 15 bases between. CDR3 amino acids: CASSSTQGINGYTF. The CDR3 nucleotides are TGTGCCAGCAGCTCCACCCAGGGAATCAATGGCTACACCTTC.

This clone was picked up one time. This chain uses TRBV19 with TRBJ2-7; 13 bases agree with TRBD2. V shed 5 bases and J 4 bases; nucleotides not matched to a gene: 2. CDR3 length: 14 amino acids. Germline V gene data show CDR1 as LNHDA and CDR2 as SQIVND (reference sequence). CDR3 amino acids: CASSPGLAGYEQYF. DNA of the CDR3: TGTGCCAGTAGTCCGGGACTAGCGGGGTACGAGCAGTACTTC.

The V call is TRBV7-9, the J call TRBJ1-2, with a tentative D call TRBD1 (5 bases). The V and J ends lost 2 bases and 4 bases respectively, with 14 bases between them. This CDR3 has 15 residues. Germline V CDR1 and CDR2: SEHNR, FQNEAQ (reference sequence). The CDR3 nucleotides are TGTGCCAGCAGCTTATTTAACAGGCTTTCCTATGGCTACACCTTC. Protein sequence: CASSLFNRLSYGYTF.

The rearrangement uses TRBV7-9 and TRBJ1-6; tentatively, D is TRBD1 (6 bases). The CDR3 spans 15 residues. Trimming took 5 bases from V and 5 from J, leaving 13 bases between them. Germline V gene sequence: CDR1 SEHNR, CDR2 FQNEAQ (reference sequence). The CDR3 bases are TGTGCCAGCAGCCTCCGGGGGGCTCATAATTCACCCCTCCACTTT. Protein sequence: CASSLRGAHNSPLHF.

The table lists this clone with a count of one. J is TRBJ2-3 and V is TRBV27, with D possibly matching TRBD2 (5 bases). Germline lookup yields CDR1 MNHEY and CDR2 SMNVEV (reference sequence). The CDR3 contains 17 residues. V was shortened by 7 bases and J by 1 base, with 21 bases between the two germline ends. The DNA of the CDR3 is TGTGCCAGCACCGCGGAGGCAGGCTTATTGGGCACAGATACGCAGTATTTT. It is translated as CASTAEAGLLGTDTQYF.

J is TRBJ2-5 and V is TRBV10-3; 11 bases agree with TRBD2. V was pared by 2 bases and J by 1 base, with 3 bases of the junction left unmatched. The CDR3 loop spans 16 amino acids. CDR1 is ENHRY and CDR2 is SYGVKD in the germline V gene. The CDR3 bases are TGTGCCATCAGTGAGCCTACTAGCGGGAGCCAAGAGACCCAGTACTTC. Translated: CAISEPTSGSQETQYF.

This CDR3 reads CASSLFLGGPYEQYF. DNA for the CDR3: TGTGCCAGCAGCTTGTTCCTCGGGGGGCCGTACGAGCAGTACTTC. V and J are TRBV5-5 and TRBJ2-7; the D gene is possibly TRBD2 (7 bases). Germline V lookup: CDR1 SGHKS, CDR2 YYEKEE (reference sequence). The V and J ends lost 1 base and 4 bases respectively, with 15 bases between them. The length of the CDR3 is 15 residues. Full variable domain (outside the CDR3, taken from reference TRBV5-5 and TRBJ2-7): DAGVTQSPTHLIKTRGQQVTLRCSPISGHKSVSWYQQVLGQGPQFIFQYYEKEERGRGNFPDRFSARQFPNYSSELNVNALLLGDSALYLCASSLFLGGPYEQYFGPGTRLTVT.

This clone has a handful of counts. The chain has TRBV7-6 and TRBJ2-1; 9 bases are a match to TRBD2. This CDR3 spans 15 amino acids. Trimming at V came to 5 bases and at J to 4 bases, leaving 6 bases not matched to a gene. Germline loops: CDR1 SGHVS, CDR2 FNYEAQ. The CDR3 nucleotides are TGTGCCAGCAGCAGTAGCGGGGGCCATTACAATGAGCAGTTCTTC. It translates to CASSSSGGHYNEQFF.

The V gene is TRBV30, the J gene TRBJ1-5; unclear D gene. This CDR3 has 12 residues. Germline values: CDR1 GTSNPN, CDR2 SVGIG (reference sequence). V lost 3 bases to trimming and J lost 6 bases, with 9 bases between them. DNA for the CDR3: TGTGCCTGGAGCTACGAAAGTCAGCCCCAGCATTTT. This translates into CAWSYESQPQHF.

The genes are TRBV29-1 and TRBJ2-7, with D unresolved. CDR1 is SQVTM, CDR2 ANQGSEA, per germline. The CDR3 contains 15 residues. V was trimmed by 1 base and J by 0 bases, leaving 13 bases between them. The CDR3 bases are TGCAGCGTTGAAGTTGGGCTTCCAGGCTCCTACGAGCAGTACTTC. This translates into CSVEVGLPGSYEQYF.

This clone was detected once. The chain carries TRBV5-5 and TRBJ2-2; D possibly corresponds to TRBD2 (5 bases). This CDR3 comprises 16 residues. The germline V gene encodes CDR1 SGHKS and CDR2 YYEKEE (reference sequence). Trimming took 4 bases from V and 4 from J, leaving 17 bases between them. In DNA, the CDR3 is TGTGCCAGCAGCACGATGTCCAAACGGGGCACCGGGGAGCTGTTTTTT. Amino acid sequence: CASSTMSKRGTGELFF.

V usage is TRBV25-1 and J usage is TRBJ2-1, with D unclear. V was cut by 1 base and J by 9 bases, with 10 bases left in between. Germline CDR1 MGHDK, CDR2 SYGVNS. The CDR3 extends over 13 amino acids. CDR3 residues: CASSESSLVEQFF. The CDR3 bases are TGTGCCAGCAGTGAATCGTCCCTAGTTGAGCAGTTCTTC.

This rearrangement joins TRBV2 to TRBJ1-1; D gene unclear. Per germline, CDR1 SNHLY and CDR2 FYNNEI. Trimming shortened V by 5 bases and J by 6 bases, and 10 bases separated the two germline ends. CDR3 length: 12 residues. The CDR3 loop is CASSTTAAEAFF. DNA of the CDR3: TGTGCCAGCAGTACAACAGCTGCTGAAGCTTTCTTT.

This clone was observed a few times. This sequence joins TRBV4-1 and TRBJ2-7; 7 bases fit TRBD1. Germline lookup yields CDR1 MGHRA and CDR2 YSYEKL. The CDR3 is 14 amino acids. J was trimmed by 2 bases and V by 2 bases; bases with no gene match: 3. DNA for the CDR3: TGCGCCAGCAGCCAAAGGGACAGCGCCTACGAGCAGTACTTC. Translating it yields CASSQRDSAYEQYF.

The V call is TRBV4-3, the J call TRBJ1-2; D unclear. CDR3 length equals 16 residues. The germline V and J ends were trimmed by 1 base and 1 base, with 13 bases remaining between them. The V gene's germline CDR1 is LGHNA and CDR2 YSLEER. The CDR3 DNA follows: TGCGCCAGCAGCCAAGCCCACGGTCTTCTTAACTATGGCTACACCTTC. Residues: CASSQAHGLLNYGYTF.

CDR3 in DNA: TGCGCCAGCAGTGAGACACAACGAGCGGGGGCCTACAATGAGCAGTTCTTC. It is translated as CASSETQRAGAYNEQFF. The rearrangement links TRBV10-1 to TRBJ2-1; 8 positions match TRBD2. Losses at the gene ends were 2 bases for V and 2 bases for J; bases not matched to a gene: 8. In germline, CDR1 is WNHNN, CDR2 SYGVQD (reference sequence). The CDR3 totals 17 residues.

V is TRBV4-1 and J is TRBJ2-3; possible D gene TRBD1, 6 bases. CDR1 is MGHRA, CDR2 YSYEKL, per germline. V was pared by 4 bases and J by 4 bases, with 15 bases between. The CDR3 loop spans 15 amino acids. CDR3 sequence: CASSLLGDTADTQYF. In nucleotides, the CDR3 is TGCGCCAGCAGCCTTTTGGGGGACACTGCAGATACGCAGTATTTT.

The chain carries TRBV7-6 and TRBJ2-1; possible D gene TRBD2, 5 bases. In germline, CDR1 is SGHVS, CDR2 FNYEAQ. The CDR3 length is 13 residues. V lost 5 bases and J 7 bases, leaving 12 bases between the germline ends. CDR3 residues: CASSPLTKNEQFF. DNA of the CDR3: TGTGCCAGCAGCCCCCTGACTAAAAATGAGCAGTTCTTC.

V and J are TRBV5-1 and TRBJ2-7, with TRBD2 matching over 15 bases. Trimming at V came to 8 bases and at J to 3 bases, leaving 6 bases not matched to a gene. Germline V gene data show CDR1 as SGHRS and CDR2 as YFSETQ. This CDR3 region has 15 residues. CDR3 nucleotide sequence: TGCGCCAGTGGGACTAGCGGGGGGACCGTCTACGAGCAGTACTTC. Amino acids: CASGTSGGTVYEQYF.

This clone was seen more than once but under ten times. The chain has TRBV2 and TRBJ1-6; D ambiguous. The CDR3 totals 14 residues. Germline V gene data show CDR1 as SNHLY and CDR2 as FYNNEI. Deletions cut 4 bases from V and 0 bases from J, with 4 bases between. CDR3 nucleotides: TGTGCCAGCAGTGGGAGCTCCTATAATTCACCCCTCCACTTT. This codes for CASSGSSYNSPLHF.

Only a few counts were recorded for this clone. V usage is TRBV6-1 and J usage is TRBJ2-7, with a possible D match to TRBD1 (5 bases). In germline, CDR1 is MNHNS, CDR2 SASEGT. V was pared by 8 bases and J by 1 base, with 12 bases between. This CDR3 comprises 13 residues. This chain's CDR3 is CASAFKGSYEQYF. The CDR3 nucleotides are TGTGCCAGCGCTTTTAAGGGGTCCTACGAGCAGTACTTC.

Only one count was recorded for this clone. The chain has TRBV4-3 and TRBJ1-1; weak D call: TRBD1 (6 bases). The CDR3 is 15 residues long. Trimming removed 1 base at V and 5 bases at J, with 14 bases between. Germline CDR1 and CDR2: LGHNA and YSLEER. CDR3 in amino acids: CASSQGAGDITEAFF. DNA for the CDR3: TGCGCCAGCAGCCAAGGTGCAGGGGATATAACTGAAGCTTTCTTT.

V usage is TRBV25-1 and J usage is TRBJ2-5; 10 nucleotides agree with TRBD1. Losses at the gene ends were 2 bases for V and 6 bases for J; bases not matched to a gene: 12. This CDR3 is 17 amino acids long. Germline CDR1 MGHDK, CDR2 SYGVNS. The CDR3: CASSEPRQGATSQTQYF. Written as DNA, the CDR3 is TGTGCCAGCAGTGAACCCCGACAGGGGGCAACATCTCAGACCCAGTACTTC.

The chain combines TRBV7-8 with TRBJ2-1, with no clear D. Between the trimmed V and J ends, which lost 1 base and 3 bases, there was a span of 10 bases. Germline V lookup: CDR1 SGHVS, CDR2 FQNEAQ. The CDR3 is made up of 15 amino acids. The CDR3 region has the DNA TGTGCCAGCAGCTTAGTATTAGCACGCTACAATGAGCAGTTCTTC. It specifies CASSLVLARYNEQFF.

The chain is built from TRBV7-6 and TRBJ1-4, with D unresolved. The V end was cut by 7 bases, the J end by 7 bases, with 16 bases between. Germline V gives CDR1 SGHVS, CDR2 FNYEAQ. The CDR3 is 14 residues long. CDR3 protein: CASTPSGAAEKLFF. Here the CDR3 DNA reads TGTGCCAGCACCCCAAGCGGCGCAGCTGAAAAACTGTTTTTT.

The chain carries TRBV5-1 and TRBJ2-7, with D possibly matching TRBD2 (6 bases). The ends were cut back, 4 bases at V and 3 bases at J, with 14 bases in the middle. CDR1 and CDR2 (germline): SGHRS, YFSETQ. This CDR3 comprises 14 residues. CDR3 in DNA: TGCGCCAGCAGCGCGGAGACTAGTATCTACGAGCAGTACTTC. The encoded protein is CASSAETSIYEQYF.

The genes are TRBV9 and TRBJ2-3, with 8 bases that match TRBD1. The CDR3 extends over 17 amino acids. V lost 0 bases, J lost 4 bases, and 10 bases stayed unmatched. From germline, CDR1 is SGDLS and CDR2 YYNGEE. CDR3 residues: CASSVVELGQGADTQYF. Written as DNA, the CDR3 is TGTGCCAGCAGCGTAGTTGAATTAGGACAGGGTGCAGATACGCAGTATTTT.